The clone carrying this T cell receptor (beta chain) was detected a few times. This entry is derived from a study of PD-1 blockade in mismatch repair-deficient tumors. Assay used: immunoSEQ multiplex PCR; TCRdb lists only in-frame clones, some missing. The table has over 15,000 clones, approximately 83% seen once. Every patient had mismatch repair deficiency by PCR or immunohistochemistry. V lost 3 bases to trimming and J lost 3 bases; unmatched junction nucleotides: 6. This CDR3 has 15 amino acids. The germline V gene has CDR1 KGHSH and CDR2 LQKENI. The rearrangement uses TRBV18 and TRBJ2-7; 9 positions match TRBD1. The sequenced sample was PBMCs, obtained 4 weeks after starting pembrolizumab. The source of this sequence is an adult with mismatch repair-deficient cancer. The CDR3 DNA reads TGTGCCAGCTCACCCTCGGGACAGGGTTACTACGAGCAGTACTTC. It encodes CASSPSGQGYYEQYF. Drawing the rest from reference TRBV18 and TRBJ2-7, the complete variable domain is NAGVMQNPRHLVRRRGQEARLRCSPMKGHSHVYWYRQLPEEGLKFMVYLQKENIIDESGMPKERFSAEFPKEGPSILRIQQVVRGDSAAYFCASSPSGQGYYEQYFGPGTRLTVT.